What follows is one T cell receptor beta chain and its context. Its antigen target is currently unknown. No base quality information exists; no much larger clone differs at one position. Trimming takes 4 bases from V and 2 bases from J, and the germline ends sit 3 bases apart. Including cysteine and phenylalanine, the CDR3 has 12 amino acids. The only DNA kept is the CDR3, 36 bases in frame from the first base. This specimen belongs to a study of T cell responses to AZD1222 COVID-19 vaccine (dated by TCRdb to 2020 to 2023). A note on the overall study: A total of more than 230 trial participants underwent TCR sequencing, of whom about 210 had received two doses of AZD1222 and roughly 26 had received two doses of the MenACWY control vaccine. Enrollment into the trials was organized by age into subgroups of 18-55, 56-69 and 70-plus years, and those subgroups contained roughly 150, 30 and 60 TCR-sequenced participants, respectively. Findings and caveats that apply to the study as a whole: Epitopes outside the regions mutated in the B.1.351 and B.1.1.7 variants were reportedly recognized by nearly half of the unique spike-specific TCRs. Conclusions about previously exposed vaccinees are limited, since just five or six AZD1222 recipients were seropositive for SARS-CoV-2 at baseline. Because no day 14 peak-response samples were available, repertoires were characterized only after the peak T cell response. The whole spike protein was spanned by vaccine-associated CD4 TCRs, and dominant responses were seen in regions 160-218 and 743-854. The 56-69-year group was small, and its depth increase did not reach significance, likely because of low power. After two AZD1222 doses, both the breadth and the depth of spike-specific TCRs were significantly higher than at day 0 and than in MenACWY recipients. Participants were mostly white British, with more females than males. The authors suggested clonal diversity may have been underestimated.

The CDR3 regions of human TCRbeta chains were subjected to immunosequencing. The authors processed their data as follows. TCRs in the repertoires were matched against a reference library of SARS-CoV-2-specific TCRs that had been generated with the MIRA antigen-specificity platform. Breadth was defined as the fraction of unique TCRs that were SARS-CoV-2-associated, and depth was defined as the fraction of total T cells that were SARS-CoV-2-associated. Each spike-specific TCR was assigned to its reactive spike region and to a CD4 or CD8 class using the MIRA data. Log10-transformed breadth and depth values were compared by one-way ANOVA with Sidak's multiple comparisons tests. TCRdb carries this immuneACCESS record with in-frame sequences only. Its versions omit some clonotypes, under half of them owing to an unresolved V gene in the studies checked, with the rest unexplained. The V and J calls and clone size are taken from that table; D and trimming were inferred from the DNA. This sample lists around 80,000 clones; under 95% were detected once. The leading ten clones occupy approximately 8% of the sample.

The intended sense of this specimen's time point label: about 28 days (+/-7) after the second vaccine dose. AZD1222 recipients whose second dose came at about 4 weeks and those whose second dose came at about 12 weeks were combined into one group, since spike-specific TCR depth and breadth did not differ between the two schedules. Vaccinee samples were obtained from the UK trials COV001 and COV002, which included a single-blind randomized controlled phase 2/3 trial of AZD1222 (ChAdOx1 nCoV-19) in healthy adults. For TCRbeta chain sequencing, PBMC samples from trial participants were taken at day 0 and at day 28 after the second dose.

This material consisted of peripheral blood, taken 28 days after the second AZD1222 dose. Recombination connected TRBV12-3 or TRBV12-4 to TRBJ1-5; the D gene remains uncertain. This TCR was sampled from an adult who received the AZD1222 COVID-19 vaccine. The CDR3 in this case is CASSWGNQPQHF. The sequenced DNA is TGTGCCAGCAGTTGGGGCAATCAGCCCCAGCATTTT.